This T cell receptor (beta chain) was recovered during a study of blood T cell repertoires in COVID-19 (dated by TCRdb to the early 2020s). Notes on the research overall: Samples from collaborators originated in the United States, Italy and Spain and spanned both the acute and convalescent phases of COVID-19. The material from the prospective study consisted of cDNA or gDNA derived from T cells, B-cell-depleted T cells, or PBMCs. Subjects who had been exposed to COVID-19, were actively infected with it, or had recovered from it provided the deeply sampled blood TCRbeta repertoires that made up the dataset. The repertoires were made available in a free public database intended to serve as a resource for research on the immune response to SARS-CoV-2. Samples came from the ongoing ImmuneRACE study (first 160 participants) plus 1,254 subjects from 6 global collaborators. The sample metadata nearly always contained a de-identified subject ID, COVID-19 status, age in years and sex. Where HLA class I and class II types were available, the types were taken from metadata supplied by the sample provider, not from assay-based typing. Beyond this particular receptor, the publication reports: How much clinical and demographic metadata was included differed by source and by participant, and the metadata was provided uncurated.

TCRbeta CDR3 regions were amplified from genomic DNA by means of the immunoSEQ Assay, a bias-controlled multiplex PCR. The study's own analysis went as follows. The number of nucleated cells in each sample was estimated by amplification of reference gene primers within the assay. To quantify the absolute abundance of each unique TCRbeta CDR3 rearrangement, sequence reads were collapsed and filtered. For each sample, productive Simpson clonality was calculated as the square root of Simpson's diversity index across productive rearrangements. This is the immuneACCESS table as TCRdb keeps it, with only in-frame sequences that have V and J called. A part of the clones is gone; compared with another copy, unresolved V genes explain less than half, and the rest is unexplained. The V and J calls and clone size were taken over from that table, and D and trimming were inferred from the DNA. This sample gives 50,000 or so clones in total; about 92% of them show up just once. Approximately 4% of the sample belongs to the ten largest clones.

This clone showed up just once. Its binding antigen is unknown. Base-call qualities are not available, and no considerably larger clone is one nucleotide away. Whole blood was collected in K2EDTA tubes by collaborating institutions according to the institutions' own protocols. For TCRbeta analysis, collaborators shipped samples as frozen whole blood, isolated PBMCs, or DNA extracted from either of those sample types. CDR1 and CDR2, looked up from the germline V gene (reference sequence), are LNHDA and SQIVND. Clipping removes 6 bases from V and 7 bases from J, with 7 as the unmatched junction base count. Taken from cysteine to phenylalanine, the CDR3 has 14 residues. Only CDR3 DNA remains: 42 bases, in frame from the first base.

Sequencing used peripheral blood. The chain is encoded by TRBV19 joined to TRBJ2-2; 8 middle bases align to TRBD1. The source of this sequence is a human donor in a cohort sampled during active COVID-19. The CDR3: CASRRQGFSGELFF. The sequence in DNA is TGTGCCAGTAGGAGACAGGGGTTCAGCGGGGAGCTGTTTTTT.